This is a list of T cell receptor beta chains from one sample in a study of glioma-infiltrating T cells after dendritic cell vaccination. The table came from immunoSEQ multiplex PCR; TCRdb's copy has only in-frame clones and leaves some out. Here the sample spans 75,000 to 85,000 clones, roughly 84% being singletons. Specimen: blood, collected after dendritic cell vaccination. The receptor set was obtained from a human donor with glioblastoma. Each CDR3 is given with its conserved first and last residue. Fields, in order: clone size, J gene, V gene, D gene, CDR3 DNA, CDR3 protein. D genes are given only for firm matches. Only part of the rows carry a size: once, few, many, or a class if the clone is expanded.

>.|TRBJ1-2|TRBV10-3|.
TGTGCCATCAGTTCCCCCGGGAGGGACTATGGCTACACCTTC
CAISSPGRDYGYTF
>.|TRBJ2-1|TRBV5-6|TRBD2
TGTGCCAGCAGTTCTAGACTAGCGGGAGCCTACAATGAGCAGTTCTTC
CASSSRLAGAYNEQFF
>once|TRBJ2-3|TRBV6-1|.
TGTGCCAGCAGTCCCGGACTATTTGAGTGGGATACGCAGTATTTT
CASSPGLFEWDTQYF
>.|TRBJ2-7|TRBV7-9|TRBD2
TGTGCCAGCAGCCCCCGGGAGCGGGAGGGGCCCTTTGAGCAGTACTTC
CASSPREREGPFEQYF
>.|TRBJ2-7|TRBV28|.
TGTGCCAGCATCCGGGCGGGGGCCAGCTCCGAGCAGTACTTC
CASIRAGASSEQYF
>.|TRBJ2-7|TRBV7-8|.
TGTGCCAGCAGCTTAGCGTTGCAGCGGCCATCCTACGAGCAGTACTTC
CASSLALQRPSYEQYF
>.|TRBJ1-1|TRBV2|.
TGTGCCAGCAGCTTATCTGACGGGGGAGGGGATATAGCTGAAGCTTTCTTT
CASSLSDGGGDIAEAFF
>.|TRBJ1-2|TRBV11-3|.
TGTGCCAGCAGCGGGGCAACCTCTATCAACTATGGCTACACCTTC
CASSGATSINYGYTF
>.|TRBJ1-1|TRBV5-6|TRBD1
TGTGCCGGCAGCCCTCTACTGACAGGGGAGTATGGTGAAGCTTTCTTT
CAGSPLLTGEYGEAFF
>.|TRBJ1-4|TRBV11-2|.
TGTGCCAGCAGCCCCCTAGACAGCGCAACTAATGAAAAACTGTTTTTT
CASSPLDSATNEKLFF
>.|TRBJ1-1|TRBV7-9|.
TGTGCCAGCAGCTTAGCGGAGGGGCCCAGCACTGAAGCTTTCTTT
CASSLAEGPSTEAFF
>.|TRBJ1-6|TRBV28|.
TGTGCCAGCACCATGGGAGGGATTGGGTCACCCCTCCACTTT
CASTMGGIGSPLHF
>.|TRBJ1-1|TRBV5-1|.
TGCGCCAGCAGCCCTCAGGGAAATGAAGCTTTCTTT
CASSPQGNEAFF
>.|TRBJ2-7|TRBV7-2|.
TGTGCCAGCAGCGAACTAGCAACTAGCTCCTACGAGCAGTACTTC
CASSELATSSYEQYF
>.|TRBJ1-2|TRBV19|TRBD1
TGTGCCACAAATTCAGGACAGGGTGATGGCTACACCTTC
CATNSGQGDGYTF
>.|TRBJ2-1|TRBV19|.
TGTGCCAGTAGTATGGGCGACCCCACCTACAATGAGCAGTTCTTC
CASSMGDPTYNEQFF
>once|TRBJ1-5|TRBV5-1|.
TGCGCCAGCAGCCCGTTGCCCCCAGGGATGAGCAATCAGCCCCAGCATTTT
CASSPLPPGMSNQPQHF
>.|TRBJ2-7|TRBV5-1|TRBD1
TGCGCCAGCAGCCTTGGGACAGGGGTTTCCTACGAGCAGTACTTC
CASSLGTGVSYEQYF
>.|TRBJ2-7|TRBV7-6|TRBD2
TGTGCCAGCAGCATCCATGGGACTAGCGTCCCCGAGCAGTACTTC
CASSIHGTSVPEQYF
>once|TRBJ1-6|TRBV11-2|TRBD1
TGTGCCAGCAGCTTAGATGGGGGGGACAGGGGTTCACCCCTCCACTTT
CASSLDGGDRGSPLHF
>.|TRBJ2-7|TRBV5-1|.
TGCGCCAGCAGCTTATCGCCAGGGCCATACGAGCAGTACTTC
CASSLSPGPYEQYF
>.|TRBJ2-7|TRBV5-4|.
TGTGCCAGCAGCTTGTTGGCAGACTCCTACGAGCAGTACTTC
CASSLLADSYEQYF
>.|TRBJ2-7|TRBV5-1|TRBD1
TGCGCCAGCAGCTGGACAGGGTCCAACGAGCAGTACTTC
CASSWTGSNEQYF
>few|TRBJ2-7|TRBV6-1|TRBD2
TGTGCCAGCTCCCTGTTCCGGTGGGAGGGAAACGAGCAGTACTTC
CASSLFRWEGNEQYF
>.|TRBJ1-5|TRBV30|TRBD1
TGTGCCTGGCAGGACAGGAGGGCAAATCAGCCCCAGCATTTT
CAWQDRRANQPQHF
>.|TRBJ2-1|TRBV5-1|.
TGCGCCAGCAGCTTGGAGACTCTCCCCTTCGATGAGCAGTTCTTC
CASSLETLPFDEQFF
>.|TRBJ2-3|TRBV10-1|.
TGCGCCAGCAGTGAATCTAGCACAGATACGCAGTATTTT
CASSESSTDTQYF
>.|TRBJ2-2|TRBV29-1|.
TGCAGCGCCCGTCTAGCAGGGGAGCTGTTTTTT
CSARLAGELFF
>.|TRBJ1-2|TRBV19|.
TGTGCCAGTAGTATAGACCCAGGGGTTGGAGGCTACACCTTC
CASSIDPGVGGYTF
>.|TRBJ2-1|TRBV29-1|TRBD1
TGCAGCGTTGTAGGGGGGACAGGAATCTACAATGAGCAGTTCTTC
CSVVGGTGIYNEQFF
>.|TRBJ2-1|TRBV18|TRBD2
TGTGCCAGCTCCCCAGGACTAGCGGGAGGCAATGAGCAGTTCTTC
CASSPGLAGGNEQFF
>.|TRBJ2-3|TRBV4-2|.
TGTGCCAGCAGCCAAGAGATACAGGGTCTAAGCACAGATACGCAGTATTTT
CASSQEIQGLSTDTQYF
>.|TRBJ2-7|TRBV7-9|.
TGTGCCAGCAGCTTGGAACGGGATTACGAGCAGTACTTC
CASSLERDYEQYF
>.|TRBJ2-3|TRBV28|.
TGTGCCAGCAGTTTAACAGCGCCTAGCTACCCAGATACGCAGTATTTT
CASSLTAPSYPDTQYF
>.|TRBJ2-5|TRBV7-2|TRBD2
TGTGCCAGCAGCTTATTCGGGACTAGCGCCGAGGTCTCAGAGACCCAGTACTTC
CASSLFGTSAEVSETQYF
>.|TRBJ2-1|TRBV10-3|TRBD2
TGTGCCATCAGTGGACTAGCGGGGGTAAATGAGCAGTTCTTC
CAISGLAGVNEQFF
>.|TRBJ2-7|TRBV7-2|TRBD2
TGTGCCAGCAGAGCTAGCGGGAACTACGAGCAGTACTTC
CASRASGNYEQYF
>.|TRBJ2-5|TRBV5-4|TRBD1
TGTGCCAGCAGCGACAGGGGGCGCGGGGAGACCCAGTACTTC
CASSDRGRGETQYF
>.|TRBJ2-2|TRBV21-1|.
TGTGCCAGCAGCGAGACAGAGACCGGGGAGCTGTTTTTT
CASSETETGELFF
>.|TRBJ2-3|TRBV27|.
TGTGCCAGCAGTCCCAAACCCCCCGGGATACGGCGCACAGATACGCAGTATTTT
CASSPKPPGIRRTDTQYF
>once|TRBJ2-5|TRBV12-5|.
TGTGCTAGTGGTTTGCGGGGGAAGGAGACCCAGTACTTC
CASGLRGKETQYF
>.|TRBJ2-2|TRBV30|TRBD2
TGTGCCCAACTAGCGGGAGTAGGTACCGGGGAGCTGTTTTTT
CAQLAGVGTGELFF
>once|TRBJ1-2|TRBV19|.
TGTGCCAGTAGTATACTTACGACGCAGGAACGCTATGGCTACACCTTC
CASSILTTQERYGYTF
>.|TRBJ2-1|TRBV7-9|TRBD1
TGTGCCAGCAGTCCGACAGGGGAAATAATAAATGAGCAGTTCTTC
CASSPTGEIINEQFF
>few|TRBJ2-7|TRBV7-9|TRBD2
TGTGCCAGCAGCTTAGCGGGGAGGGGAGGCTCCTACGAGCAGTACTTC
CASSLAGRGGSYEQYF
>.|TRBJ2-7|TRBV19|TRBD2
TGTGCCACCGGGACTAGCTCCTACGAGCAGTACTTC
CATGTSSYEQYF
>.|TRBJ2-7|TRBV5-1|TRBD2
TGCGCCAGCAGCTTAGGACTAGCGGGACGTACTCACGAGCAGTACTTC
CASSLGLAGRTHEQYF
>.|TRBJ1-1|TRBV5-6|.
TGTGCCAGCAGCTTGCTCACAGGGTGGGGTTTGAACACTGAAGCTTTCTTT
CASSLLTGWGLNTEAFF
>.|TRBJ1-2|TRBV6-1|.
TGTGCCAGCAGTGAAGGGGCCCGTGGCTACACCTTC
CASSEGARGYTF
>.|TRBJ1-4|TRBV7-2|.
TGTGCCAGCAGCTTATTCGGCGGGACGTCTGGGGAAAAACTGTTTTTT
CASSLFGGTSGEKLFF
>once|TRBJ2-4|TRBV7-9|TRBD2
TGTGCCAGCAGCTTAGAGGGACTAGCACGGTACTTC
CASSLEGLARYF
>.|TRBJ2-3|TRBV5-1|.
TGCGCCAGCAGACCGCCTAGCCCCTCTAGCACAGATACGCAGTATTTT
CASRPPSPSSTDTQYF
>.|TRBJ2-7|TRBV4-1|TRBD1
TGCGCCAGCAGCCTTCTGGGACAGGGGTCCTACGAGCAGTACTTC
CASSLLGQGSYEQYF
>.|TRBJ1-4|TRBV18|.
TGTGCCAGCTCACCAGGCACTAATGAAAAACTGTTTTTT
CASSPGTNEKLFF
>.|TRBJ2-7|TRBV5-4|TRBD1
TGTGCCAGCAGCCGAACCACAGGGGGCGCGGACCACGAGCAGTACTTC
CASSRTTGGADHEQYF
>few|TRBJ2-5|TRBV5-6|.
TGTGCCAGCAGCTTGTCTCAGGAAGAGACCCAGTACTTC
CASSLSQEETQYF
>.|TRBJ2-7|TRBV27|TRBD1
TGTGCCAGCAGTTTCGGACAGGGAATCTACGAGCAGTACTTC
CASSFGQGIYEQYF